This TCR beta chain was sequenced in a study of cytomegalovirus exposure and HLA in healthy donors. Per the germline V gene, CDR1 is SGHNT and CDR2 is YYREEE (reference sequence). The length of the CDR3 is 15 residues. The J segment lost 2 bases and the V segment lost 4 bases, leaving 5 bases of the junction unmatched. About this clone itself: Its antigen is unidentified. The sample contains more than one DNA sequence encoding this CDR3.

Study-wide findings and caveats: High specificity and sensitivity for cytomegalovirus status were reported for the classifier. It was in a later analysis that TCR association rates were seen to vary by HLA locus, highest for DRB1 and lowest for HLA-C.

PCR employed 60 Vbeta and 13 Jbeta primers. Generated by immunoSEQ multiplex PCR, the TCRdb table keeps only in-frame clones and is missing some. The table has about 110,000 clones, about two thirds seen once; the top ten hold less than 3%. Sequenced input: PBMCs. This TCR came from a female donor in good health and CMV-seronegative. The gene calls are TRBV5-4 and TRBJ2-7, with 11 bases matching TRBD2. CDR3 sequence: CASSSGTSGPYEQYF. As DNA, the CDR3 is TGTGCCAGCAGCAGCGGGACTAGCGGCCCCTACGAGCAGTACTTC. The complete variable domain, with remaining parts taken from reference TRBV5-4 and TRBJ2-7, reads ETGVTQSPTHLIKTRGQQVTLRCSSQSGHNTVSWYQQALGQGPQFIFQYYREEENGRGNFPPRFSGLQFPNYSSELNVNALELDDSALYLCASSSGTSGPYEQYFGPGTRLTVT.